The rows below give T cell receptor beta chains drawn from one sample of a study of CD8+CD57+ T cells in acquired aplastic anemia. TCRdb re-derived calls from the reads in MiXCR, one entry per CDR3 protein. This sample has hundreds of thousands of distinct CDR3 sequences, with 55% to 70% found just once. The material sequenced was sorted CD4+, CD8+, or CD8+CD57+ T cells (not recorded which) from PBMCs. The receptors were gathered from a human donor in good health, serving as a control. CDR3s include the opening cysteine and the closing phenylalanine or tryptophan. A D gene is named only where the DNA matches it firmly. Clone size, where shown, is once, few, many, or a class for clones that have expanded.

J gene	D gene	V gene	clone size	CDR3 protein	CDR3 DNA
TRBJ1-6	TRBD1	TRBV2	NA	CASSRDRDRVNSPLHF	TGTGCCAGCAGTCGGGACAGGGACAGGGTGAATTCACCCCTCCACTTT
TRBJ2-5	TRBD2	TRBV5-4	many	CASSVSSGAETQYF	TGTGCCAGCAGCGTATCTAGCGGGGCGGAGACCCAGTACTTC
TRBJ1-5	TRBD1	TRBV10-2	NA	CASGESTGDQPQHF	TGCGCCAGCGGTGAGTCCACAGGGGACCAGCCCCAGCATTTT
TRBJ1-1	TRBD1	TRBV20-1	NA	CSALGTERNTEAFF	TGCAGTGCCCTTGGGACAGAAAGGAACACTGAAGCTTTCTTT
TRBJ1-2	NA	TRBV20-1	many	CSASGPRDGYTF	TGCAGTGCGAGCGGCCCCCGGGATGGCTACACCTTC
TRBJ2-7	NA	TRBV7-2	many	CASSLAGQPNYEQYF	TGTGCCAGCAGCTTAGCTGGGCAACCCAACTACGAGCAGTACTTC
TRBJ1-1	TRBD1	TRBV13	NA	CASSSGRGRPEAFF	TGTGCCAGCAGCTCGGGAAGGGGGCGGCCTGAAGCTTTCTTT
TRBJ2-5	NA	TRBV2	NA	CASTAGPETQYF	TGTGCCAGCACGGCGGGACCAGAGACCCAGTACTTC
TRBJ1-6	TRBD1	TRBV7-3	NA	CASSNRDRGDSPLHF	TGTGCCAGCAGCAACCGGGACAGGGGGGATTCACCCCTCCACTTT
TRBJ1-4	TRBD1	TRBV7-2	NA	CASSFRGTGLGKLFF	TGTGCCAGCAGTTTTCGAGGGACAGGGCTAGGAAAACTGTTTTTT
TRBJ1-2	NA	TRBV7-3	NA	CASSLELRCDDTF	TGCGCCAGCAGCTTGGAACTCCGTTGTGACGACACCTTC
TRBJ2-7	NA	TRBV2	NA	CASSEGGSPYEQYF	TGTGCCAGCAGTGAAGGCGGCTCCCCCTACGAGCAGTACTTC
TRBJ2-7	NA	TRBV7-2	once	CASSTDRGSEQYFF	NA
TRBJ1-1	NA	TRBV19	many	CASSIVRGGTEAFF	TGTGCCAGTAGTATCGTCCGGGGAGGTACTGAAGCTTTCTTT
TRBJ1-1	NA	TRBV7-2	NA	CASSLTAGGGEAYF	TGTGCCAGCAGCTTAACGGCGGGGGGGGGCGAAGCTTACTTT
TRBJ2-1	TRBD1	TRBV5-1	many	CASSFTRQGYDEQFF	TGCGCCAGCAGCTTCACGAGACAGGGTTATGATGAGCAGTTCTTC
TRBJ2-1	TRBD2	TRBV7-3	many	CASSLRAGTSGGVDNEQFF	TGTGCCAGCAGCTTACGAGCAGGGACTAGCGGGGGGGTTGACAATGAGCAGTTCTTC
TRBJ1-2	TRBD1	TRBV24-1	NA	CASRTTGARANRYTF	TGTGCCAGCAGAACCACAGGGGCCAGGGCAAATCGCTACACCTTC
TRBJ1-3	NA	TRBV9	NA	CASSVEVGATRYAIYF	TGTGCCAGCAGCGTAGAGGTGGGGGCAACCCGCTACGCCATATATTTT
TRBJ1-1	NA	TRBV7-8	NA	CASSVEAAGTVDFF	TGTGCCAGCAGCGTAGAGGCGGCGGGCACTGTGGATTTCTTT
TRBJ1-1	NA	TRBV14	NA	CASSISGANVLTEAFF	TGTGCCAGCAGCATATCTGGGGCCAACGTCCTGACTGAAGCTTTCTTT
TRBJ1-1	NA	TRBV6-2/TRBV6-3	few	CASSYPPPGQTEAFF	TGTGCCAGCAGTTACCCCCCACCGGGACAAACTGAAGCTTTCTTT
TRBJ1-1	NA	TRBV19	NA	CASSGGPLDSHPFF	TGTGCCAGTAGTGGAGGCCCATTAGACTCACACCCTTTCTTT
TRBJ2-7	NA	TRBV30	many	CACAQGVYEQYF	TGTGCCTGTGCACAGGGTGTCTACGAGCAGTACTTC
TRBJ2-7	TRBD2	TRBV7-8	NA	CASSFGTSRSSYEQYF	TGTGCCAGCAGCTTCGGGACTAGCAGGAGTTCCTACGAGCAGTACTTC
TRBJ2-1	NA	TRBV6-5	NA	CASSYNGAPLNEQFF	TGTGCCAGCAGTTACAACGGGGCCCCTCTCAATGAGCAGTTCTTC
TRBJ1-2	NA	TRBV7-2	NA	CASTPGKAADSGSTF	TGTGCCAGCACCCCCGGCAAAGCCGCTGACTCTGGCTCCACCTTC
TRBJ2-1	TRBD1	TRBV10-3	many	CAISTRQGNEQFF	TGTGCCATCAGTACTAGACAGGGCAATGAGCAGTTCTTC
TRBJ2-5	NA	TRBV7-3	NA	CASSKGAQETQYF	TGTGCCAGCAGTAAAGGGGCCCAAGAGACCCAGTACTTC
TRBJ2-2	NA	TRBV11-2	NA	CASSLEAQAGELFF	TGTGCCAGCAGCTTAGAGGCACAGGCCGGGGAGCTGTTTTTT
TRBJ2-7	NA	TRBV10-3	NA	CANGGGPYEQYF	TGTGCCAACGGCGGGGGCCCTTACGAGCAGTACTTC
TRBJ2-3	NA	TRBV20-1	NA	CSANVRGSTCTDTQYF	TGCAGTGCAAACGTCAGGGGTTCCACCTGCACAGATACGCAGTATTTT
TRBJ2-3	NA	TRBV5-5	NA	CASSLIGPTDTQYF	TGTGCCAGCAGCTTGATCGGGCCCACAGATACGCAGTATTTT
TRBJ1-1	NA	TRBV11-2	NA	CAGKLEPGTEAFF	TGTGCCGGCAAACTGGAGCCCGGCACTGAAGCTTTCTTT
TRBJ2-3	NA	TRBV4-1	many	CASSQERGRTDTQYF	TGCGCCAGCAGCCAAGAAAGGGGACGCACAGATACGCAGTATTTT
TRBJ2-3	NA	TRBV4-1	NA	CASNVDSTDTQYF	TGCGCCAGCAATGTCGATAGCACAGATACGCAGTATTTT
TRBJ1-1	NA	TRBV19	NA	CASRLGLQNEAFF	TGTGCCAGTCGTCTCGGGCTGCAAAATGAAGCTTTCTTT
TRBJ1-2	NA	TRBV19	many	CASSIVGGTSYYGYTF	TGTGCCAGTAGTATAGTGGGAGGGACCTCCTACTATGGCTACACCTTC
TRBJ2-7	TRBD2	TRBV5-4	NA	CASSVRAGLATYEQYF	TGTGCCAGCAGCGTGAGAGCGGGACTAGCCACCTACGAGCAGTACTTC
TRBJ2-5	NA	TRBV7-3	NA	CASSPPFERQETQYF	TGTGCTAGCAGCCCGCCATTTGAGCGGCAAGAGACCCAGTACTTC
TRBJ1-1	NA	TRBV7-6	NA	CASSSVDGEKYFGFF	TGTGCCAGCAGCTCCGTTGACGGGGAGAAGTACTTCGGGTTCTTT
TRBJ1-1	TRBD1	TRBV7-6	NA	CATSVAGQAIYEAFF	TGTGCCACCAGCGTAGCGGGACAGGCGATCTACGAGGCTTTCTTT
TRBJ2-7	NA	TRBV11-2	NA	CASSSGLVGGEQYF	TGTGCCAGCAGCTCCGGATTGGTAGGAGGTGAGCAGTACTTC
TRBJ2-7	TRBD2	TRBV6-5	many	CASRRGLAGGYSYEQYF	TGTGCCAGCAGACGAGGACTAGCGGGGGGGTACTCCTACGAGCAGTACTTC